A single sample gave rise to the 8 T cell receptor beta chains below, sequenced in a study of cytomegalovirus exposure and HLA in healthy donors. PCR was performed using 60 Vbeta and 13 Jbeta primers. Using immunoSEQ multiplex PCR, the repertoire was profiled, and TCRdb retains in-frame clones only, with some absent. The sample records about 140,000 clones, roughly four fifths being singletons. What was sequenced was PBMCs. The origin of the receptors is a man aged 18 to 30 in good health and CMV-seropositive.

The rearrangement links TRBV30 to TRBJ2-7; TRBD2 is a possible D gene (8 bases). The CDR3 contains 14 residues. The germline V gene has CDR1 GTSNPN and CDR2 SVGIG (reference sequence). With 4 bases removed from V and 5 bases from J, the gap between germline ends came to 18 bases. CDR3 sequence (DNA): TGTGCCTGGAACGGGAGGGGGCACCGGGACGAGCAGTACTTC. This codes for CAWNGRGHRDEQYF.

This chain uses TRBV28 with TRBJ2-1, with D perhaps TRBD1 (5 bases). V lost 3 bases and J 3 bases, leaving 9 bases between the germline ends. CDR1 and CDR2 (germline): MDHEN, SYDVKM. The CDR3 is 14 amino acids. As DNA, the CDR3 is TGTGCCAGCAGTTTGTCGGACATCTACAATGAGCAGTTCTTC. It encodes CASSLSDIYNEQFF.

CDR3 sequence reads: CASSRDSLAGEQYF. The CDR3 nucleotides are TGTGCCAGCAGTCGGGACTCCCTGGCCGGCGAGCAGTACTTC. The chain recombines TRBV6-5 with TRBJ2-7; tentatively, D is TRBD2 (6 bases). The V end lost 5 bases, the J end lost 6 bases, and 17 bases lay between the germline ends. Germline CDR1 MNHEY, CDR2 SVGAGI. CDR3 length: 14 residues.

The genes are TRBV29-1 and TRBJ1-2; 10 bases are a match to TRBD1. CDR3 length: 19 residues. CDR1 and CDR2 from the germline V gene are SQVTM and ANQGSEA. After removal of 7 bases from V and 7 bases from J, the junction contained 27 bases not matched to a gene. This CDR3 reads CSAALLTGGLTGGAGGYTF. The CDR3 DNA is TGCAGCGCTGCCCTTTTGACGGGGGGCTTGACAGGGGGCGCGGGTGGCTACACCTTC.

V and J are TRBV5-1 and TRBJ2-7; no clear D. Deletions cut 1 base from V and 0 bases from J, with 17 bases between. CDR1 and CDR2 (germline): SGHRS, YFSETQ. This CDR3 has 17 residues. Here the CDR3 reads CASSLSRTSHLSYEQYF. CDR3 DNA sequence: TGCGCCAGCAGCTTGTCGCGAACGAGCCACCTCTCCTACGAGCAGTACTTC.

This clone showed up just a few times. Here the CDR3 reads CATSREYGIAGGYNEQFF. CDR3 nucleotide sequence: TGTGCCACCAGCAGAGAATACGGGATAGCGGGAGGTTACAATGAGCAGTTCTTC. J is TRBJ2-1 and V is TRBV15; 10 bases fit TRBD2. The length of the CDR3 is 18 residues. Trimming took 0 bases from V and 4 from J; bases not matched to a gene: 9. Germline CDR1 LNHNV, CDR2 YYDKDF (reference sequence).

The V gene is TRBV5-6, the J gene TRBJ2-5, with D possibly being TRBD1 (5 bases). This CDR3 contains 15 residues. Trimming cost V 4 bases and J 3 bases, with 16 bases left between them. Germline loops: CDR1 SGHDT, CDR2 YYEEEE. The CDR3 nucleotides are TGTGCCAGCAGCCGAATCAGGGTACGGGAAGAGACCCAGTACTTC. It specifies CASSRIRVREETQYF.

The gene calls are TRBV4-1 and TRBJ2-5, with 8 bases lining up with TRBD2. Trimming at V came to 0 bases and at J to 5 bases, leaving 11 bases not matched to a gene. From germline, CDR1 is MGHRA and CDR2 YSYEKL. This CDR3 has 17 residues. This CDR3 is CASSQDPPGGPRETQYF. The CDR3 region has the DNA TGCGCCAGCAGCCAAGATCCTCCGGGAGGGCCGAGGGAGACCCAGTACTTC.